The next 2 T cell receptor beta chains were all read from a single sample in a study of control samples from healthy donors and cancer patients. Using immunoSEQ multiplex PCR, the repertoire was profiled, and TCRdb retains in-frame clones only, with some absent. The table has more than 95,000 clones, roughly 89% seen once. The sequenced sample consisted of PBMCs. The source is a man aged 55 to 70 with lung cancer.

This clone was found once. The chain couples TRBV10-1 to TRBJ2-1; TRBD1 is a possible D gene (7 bases). Between the trimmed V and J ends, which lost 4 bases and 4 bases, there was a span of 17 bases. The V gene's germline CDR1 is WNHNN and CDR2 SYGVQD (reference sequence). The CDR3 totals 16 residues. The CDR3, as DNA: TGCGCCAGCAGTGGCCACAGGGGAGGACAATACAATGAGCAGTTCTTC. Amino acids: CASSGHRGGQYNEQFF.

The chain joins TRBV6-5 to TRBJ1-2; 8 positions agree with TRBD1. With 5 bases clipped from V and 2 bases from J, the junction kept 1 base outside the gene matches. Germline V lookup: CDR1 MNHEY, CDR2 SVGAGI. The length of the CDR3 is 13 residues. The CDR3 coding sequence is TGTGCCAGCAGTCCAGGGGGCAACTATGGCTACACCTTC. This codes for CASSPGGNYGYTF.